The 11 T cell receptor beta chains presented below share a single source sample, sequenced in a study of Tregs in tolerant kidney transplant recipients. Measured with immunoSEQ multiplex PCR; TCRdb has only the in-frame clones, and not every one. The table lists 50,000 to 85,000 clones, roughly 92% of them singletons. The source was CD8+ T cells from blood, collected before the transplant. These receptors came from a human donor who received a combined kidney and bone marrow transplant.

The genes are TRBV18 and TRBJ2-7, with D perhaps matching TRBD1 (6 bases). Germline V gives CDR1 KGHSH, CDR2 LQKENI. The V gene lost 6 bases and the J gene lost 7 bases, with 10 bases spanning the gap. The length of the CDR3 is 11 residues. The CDR3 region has the DNA TGTGCCAGCTCCCGTACAGGGGAGCAGTACTTC. Its translation is CASSRTGEQYF.

This chain links TRBV4-1 with TRBJ2-1; weak D call: TRBD1 (6 bases). The CDR3 consists of 13 residues. Per germline, CDR1 MGHRA and CDR2 YSYEKL. V dropped 2 bases and J dropped 9 bases, with 11 bases sitting between them. CDR3 protein: CASSQMGASEQFF. CDR3 sequence (DNA): TGCGCCAGCAGCCAAATGGGGGCGAGTGAGCAGTTCTTC.

The V and J genes are TRBV7-9 and TRBJ2-3, with TRBD2 matching 11 bases. The J segment lost 5 bases and the V segment lost 2 bases, leaving 6 bases of the junction unmatched. The germline gives CDR1 SEHNR, CDR2 FQNEAQ (reference sequence). The CDR3 loop spans 16 amino acids. CDR3 bases: TGTGCCAGCAGCTTAAAACTAGCGGGAGTTATAGATACGCAGTATTTT. Translated, it gives CASSLKLAGVIDTQYF.

V usage is TRBV7-9 and J usage is TRBJ1-2, with TRBD1 identical over 8 bases. The length of the CDR3 is 16 residues. The germline CDR1 and CDR2 sequences are SEHNR and FQNEAQ (reference sequence). J gave up 7 bases and V 5 bases, and 15 bases lay outside the gene matches. The CDR3 here is CASSASPHPGQVGYTF. Written as DNA, the CDR3 is TGTGCCAGCAGCGCTAGCCCCCACCCGGGACAGGTTGGCTACACCTTC.

J is TRBJ2-7 and V is TRBV27; D might be TRBD1 (6 bases). The CDR3 runs to 13 residues. In germline, CDR1 is MNHEY, CDR2 SMNVEV (reference sequence). Trimming shortened V by 6 bases and J by 3 bases, and 12 bases separated the two germline ends. Written as DNA, the CDR3 is TGTGCCAGCAGCCCGACAGGCTTCTACGAGCAGTACTTC. Amino acid sequence: CASSPTGFYEQYF.

This chain links TRBV27 with TRBJ2-1; D call uncertain. Trimming took off 3 bases at V and 0 bases at J, with 3 bases between the two ends. CDR1 and CDR2 (germline): MNHEY, SMNVEV (reference sequence). The CDR3 is 13 amino acids. The CDR3 nucleotides read TGTGCCAGCAGTTTCAACTCCTACAATGAGCAGTTCTTC. This sequence encodes CASSFNSYNEQFF.

DNA for the CDR3: TGTGCCAGCAGCTTAGGAGAAGGACAGGGCTACGAGCAGTACTTC. This codes for CASSLGEGQGYEQYF. This chain joins TRBV11-2 and TRBJ2-7, with 8 bases matching TRBD1. This CDR3 contains 15 residues. The V and J ends lost 1 base and 3 bases, in that order; junction bases with no gene match: 5. From germline, CDR1 is SGHAT and CDR2 FQNNGV.

The rearrangement joins TRBV15 to TRBJ2-1; 7 bases fit TRBD1. Germline trimming cut 7 bases from V and 1 base from J; bases unmatched to any gene: 7. There are 15 residues in the CDR3. Germline values: CDR1 LNHNV, CDR2 YYDKDF (reference sequence). The DNA for the CDR3 is TGTGCCACCAATGCGGACAGGTCTTCCTACAATGAGCAGTTCTTC. It codes for CATNADRSSYNEQFF.

In this sample, this clone turned up once. The chain combines TRBV4-2 with TRBJ2-7; D possibly corresponds to TRBD1 (5 bases). The CDR3 has 13 amino acids. The V gene lost 1 base and the J gene lost 2 bases, with 6 bases spanning the gap. From germline, CDR1 is LGHNA and CDR2 YNFKEQ. The CDR3 nucleotides are TGTGCCAGCAGCCAAGTAGGGGCCTACGAGCAGTACTTC. It yields the protein CASSQVGAYEQYF.

The chain has TRBV7-9 and TRBJ1-5; TRBD1 might be the D (5 bases). CDR3 length equals 14 residues. Trimming removed 3 bases at V and 2 bases at J, with 8 bases between. In germline, CDR1 is SEHNR, CDR2 FQNEAQ (reference sequence). The CDR3 region is CASSFGHRNQPQHF. The CDR3 DNA follows: TGTGCCAGCAGCTTTGGACACCGCAATCAGCCCCAGCATTTT.

The chain joins TRBV7-9 to TRBJ2-7, with TRBD2 identical over 8 bases. There are 13 residues in the CDR3. With 4 bases clipped from V and 6 bases from J, the junction kept 5 bases outside the gene matches. The V gene's germline CDR1 is SEHNR and CDR2 FQNEAQ (reference sequence). The CDR3 is CASSSAGGLEQYF. CDR3 sequence (DNA): TGTGCCAGCAGCTCCGCGGGGGGTCTCGAGCAGTACTTC.